The 30 T cell receptor beta chains below come from one sample, sequenced in a study of glioma-infiltrating T cells. The iRepertoire nested amplicon-rescue multiplex PCR amplified TCR alpha and beta CDR3s from RNA. TCRdb reanalysed the multiplex PCR reads using MiXCR and keeps one entry per CDR3 protein. The data hold about 130,000 distinct CDR3 sequences, with under 30% observed a single time. Sequencing used glioma tissue, nonneoplastic brain tissue, or PBMCs (not recorded which). The source is a human donor with low-grade glioma or glioblastoma, undergoing nonglioma brain surgery, or in good health (not recorded which).

This clonotype came up a few times. V is TRBV25-1 and J is TRBJ2-1, with D unresolved. CDR1 and CDR2 (germline): MGHDK, SYGVNS. V was cut by 6 bases and J by 1 base, with 16 bases left in between. CDR3 size: 16 residues. CDR3 amino acids: CASSDARVRSYNEQFF. The CDR3 DNA sequence: TGTGCCAGCAGCGACGCCCGGGTTAGATCCTACAATGAGCAGTTCTTC.

The chain employs TRBV28 and TRBJ2-7; the D call may be TRBD1 or TRBD2 (6 bases each). Germline V CDR1 and CDR2: MDHEN, SYDVKM. This CDR3 region has 14 residues. The V and J ends lost 11 bases and 7 bases respectively, with 24 bases between them. The CDR3 DNA follows: TGTGCCGCCAGCCACAGGGACTCAGCCGGGGAGCAGTACGTC. It encodes CAASHRDSAGEQYV.

This clonotype showed up just a few times. The genes are TRBV24-1 and TRBJ2-1, with 9 bases aligning to TRBD1. The germline V gene has CDR1 KGHDR and CDR2 SFDVKD. The CDR3 is made up of 15 amino acids. V was pared by 7 bases and J by 2 bases, with 5 bases of the junction left unmatched. CDR3 residues: CATRGDRDPYNEQFF. The CDR3 DNA follows: TGTGCCACCAGGGGGGACAGGGATCCCTACAATGAGCAGTTCTTC.

About this clonotype: A much bigger clone sits one base away, suggesting this may be a read error. The chain employs TRBV20-1 and TRBJ2-3, with unresolved D. Germline V CDR1 and CDR2: DFQATT, SNEGSKA (reference sequence). This CDR3 contains 14 residues. Trimming left V 2 bases short and J 2 bases short, with 11 bases between. CDR3 sequence: CSARYPTTTDTQYF. The CDR3 nucleotides are TGCAGTGCTAGATATCCCACTACCACAGATACGCAGTATTTT.

This clonotype was observed a handful of times. V is TRBV4-2 and J is TRBJ2-4; TRBD2 matches 10 bases. The germline CDR1 and CDR2 sequences are LGHNA and YNFKEQ. V was clipped by 5 bases and J by 5 bases; unmatched bases: 6. There are 15 residues in the CDR3. Here the CDR3 reads CASSGGTSVQNIQYF. CDR3 in DNA: TGTGCCAGCAGCGGAGGGACTAGCGTCCAAAACATTCAGTACTTC.

The chain links TRBV20-1 to TRBJ2-5; D is possibly TRBD1 or TRBD2 (5 bases each). Trimming cost V 0 bases and J 7 bases, with 15 bases left between them. Germline V gene sequence: CDR1 DFQATT, CDR2 SNEGSKA (reference sequence). This CDR3 has 14 residues. The CDR3 DNA reads TGCAGTGCTAGAGAGGCTGGGGACCCGTGGACCCAGTACTTC. This translates into CSAREAGDPWTQYF.

This clonotype was seen at least ten times. The rearrangement joins TRBV6-1 to TRBJ2-5; D unclear. Germline CDR1 MNHNS, CDR2 SASEGT. CDR3 length: 12 residues. Trimming pared 7 bases from V and 2 bases from J, leaving 8 bases between. The CDR3 loop is CASTEEQETQYF. DNA of the CDR3: TGTGCCAGCACCGAGGAACAAGAGACCCAGTACTTC.

About this clonotype: Likely a read error: the CDR3 ends without its conserved phenylalanine or tryptophan. The rearrangement links TRBV19 to TRBJ1-5; D unclear. The length of the CDR3 is 13 residues. The V end was cut by 6 bases, the J end by 0 bases, with 6 bases between. Germline V gene data show CDR1 as LNHDA and CDR2 as SQIVND (reference sequence). The CDR3 protein is CASRTDSNQPQHL. The CDR3 DNA reads TGTGCCAGTAGGACTGATAGCAATCAGCCCCAGCATCTT.

The rearrangement uses TRBV3-1 and TRBJ2-3, with D perhaps TRBD2 (7 bases). The CDR3 loop spans 15 amino acids. Looked up from germline, CDR1 is LGHDT and CDR2 is YNNKEL (reference sequence). V was trimmed by 4 bases and J by 3 bases, leaving 14 bases between them. CDR3: CASSRGGLGTDTQYF. In nucleotides, the CDR3 is TGTGCCAGCAGCCGGGGGGGCTTGGGGACAGATACGCAGTATTTT.

This clonotype was observed a few times. This chain links TRBV19 with TRBJ1-1; D gene uncertain. The V end was cut by 3 bases, the J end by 0 bases, with 8 bases between. The CDR3 has 14 residues. Germline CDR1 reads LNHDA; CDR2 reads SQIVND (reference sequence). The CDR3 nucleotides are TGTGCCAGTAGTATTAGTTGGGTGAACACTGAAGCTTTCTTT. Amino acids: CASSISWVNTEAFF.

The table lists this clonotype with a few counts. The V and J genes are TRBV10-3 and TRBJ1-5; D is unclear. Trimming removed 5 bases from V and 2 bases from J, with 4 bases in between. Germline CDR1 reads ENHRY; CDR2 reads SYGVKD. This CDR3 comprises 12 residues. CDR3 sequence: CAISSGNQPQHF. In DNA, the CDR3 is TGTGCCATCAGTTCGGGCAATCAGCCCCAGCATTTT.

In this sample, this clonotype turned up a few times. The genes are TRBV5-1 and TRBJ1-2; D remains unclear. This CDR3 contains 14 residues. The germline V and J ends were trimmed by 4 bases and 1 base, with 11 bases remaining between them. Germline V gene data show CDR1 as SGHRS and CDR2 as YFSETQ. For the CDR3, the DNA is TGCGCCAGCAGCCCGTCGGGCCTTAACTATGGCTACACCTTC. Residues: CASSPSGLNYGYTF.

J is TRBJ2-3 and V is TRBV7-2; 11 bases fit TRBD2. The V and J ends lost 5 bases and 7 bases, in that order; junction bases with no gene match: 8. The CDR3 consists of 15 residues. Germline V gene sequence: CDR1 SGHTA, CDR2 FQGNSA. The CDR3 nucleotides read TGTGCCAGCAGCCTGACTAGCGGGGACCCGAATACGCAGTATTTT. Residues: CASSLTSGDPNTQYF.

For this clonotype: A read error is possible here, since a much larger clone lies one base away. The rearrangement uses TRBV6-5 and TRBJ1-5; D is unresolved. V was trimmed by 5 bases and J by 2 bases, leaving 13 bases between them. The germline CDR1 and CDR2 sequences are MNHEY and SVGAGI. CDR3 length: 15 amino acids. The CDR3 sequence: CASSDLMAGNQPQHF. The CDR3 nucleotides read TGTGCCAGCAGTGATCTTATGGCAGGCAATCAGCCCCAGCATTTT.

This chain links TRBV2 with TRBJ2-1; TRBD1 agrees at 7 bases. The CDR3 has 16 residues. Unmatched junction bases numbered 8, after V lost 6 bases and J lost 0 bases. The germline CDR1 and CDR2 sequences are SNHLY and FYNNEI. CDR3 protein: CASRDLGQVSYNEQFF. The CDR3 nucleotides are TGTGCCAGCAGGGACCTAGGACAGGTCTCCTACAATGAGCAGTTCTTC.

As to this clonotype: Given a much more abundant clone one base away, this may be a read error. The chain recombines TRBV27 with TRBJ1-2; D might be TRBD1 (5 bases). The V gene's germline CDR1 is MNHEY and CDR2 SMNVEV (reference sequence). This CDR3 region has 13 residues. This CDR3 is CACSSRQYYGYTF. DNA for the CDR3: TGTGCCTGCAGTTCAAGACAGTACTATGGCTACACCTTC.

The genes are TRBV2 and TRBJ1-1; D remains ambiguous. Germline CDR1 is SNHLY and CDR2 is FYNNEI. The CDR3 is made up of 15 amino acids. Trimming shortened V by 6 bases and J by 2 bases, and 16 bases separated the two germline ends. The CDR3 reads CASRPRRAANTEAFF. Here the CDR3 DNA reads TGTGCCAGCAGGCCTCGGAGGGCGGCAAACACTGAAGCTTTCTTT.

V is TRBV28 and J is TRBJ2-2, with D perhaps assigned TRBD1 or TRBD2 (5 bases each). Trimming cost V 5 bases and J 9 bases, with 16 bases left between them. Germline loops: CDR1 MDHEN, CDR2 SYDVKM. The CDR3 is 14 residues long. DNA of the CDR3: TGTGCCAGCAGTATCCCCGGGGCGCTGAGGGAGCTGTTTTTT. Amino acid sequence: CASSIPGALRELFF.

This clonotype appeared many times. The J gene is TRBJ2-1, the V gene TRBV24-1; D possibly uses TRBD1 or TRBD2 (5 bases each). Germline CDR1 KGHDR, CDR2 SFDVKD. Trimming took 5 bases from V and 9 from J, leaving 13 bases between them. The CDR3 sequence is 13 residues long. The CDR3 sequence: CATSVTGASEQFF. The CDR3, as DNA: TGTGCCACCAGTGTTACCGGGGCGTCTGAGCAGTTCTTC.

V gene TRBV7-9 combines with J gene TRBJ1-5; D unclear. The CDR3 is made up of 13 amino acids. Germline values: CDR1 SEHNR, CDR2 FQNEAQ (reference sequence). Deletions cut 0 bases from V and 4 bases from J, with 4 bases between. This chain's CDR3 is CASSLASNQPQHF. The CDR3 DNA sequence: TGTGCCAGCAGCTTAGCTTCAAATCAGCCCCAGCATTTT.

This clonotype was recorded at least ten times. The rearrangement uses TRBV6-1 and TRBJ1-1, with TRBD1 identical over 8 bases. The V gene's germline CDR1 is MNHNS and CDR2 SASEGT. The CDR3 covers 13 residues. The ends lost 5 bases at V and 9 bases at J; junction bases unmatched: 8. As DNA, the CDR3 is TGTGCCAGCAGTTACGCGCAGGGGGCAAAAGCTTTCTTT. Translating gives CASSYAQGAKAFF.

This clonotype was found once. The V gene is TRBV5-1, the J gene TRBJ1-2; TRBD1 matches 8 bases. CDR1 is SGHRS and CDR2 is YFSETQ in the germline V gene. V was pared by 5 bases and J by 8 bases, with 14 bases of the junction left unmatched. The CDR3 has 15 amino acids. The CDR3 sequence: CASRSDRGVGTGYTF. CDR3 coding DNA: TGCGCCAGCAGATCCGACAGGGGAGTTGGGACCGGCTACACCTTC.

This clonotype was counted ten times or more. V usage is TRBV7-7 and J usage is TRBJ2-5, with D perhaps matching TRBD2 (5 bases). This CDR3 region has 14 residues. V dropped 4 bases and J dropped 2 bases, with 11 bases sitting between them. Germline lookup yields CDR1 SSHAT and CDR2 FNYEAQ (reference sequence). CDR3: CASSSTRLQETQYF. CDR3 DNA: TGTGCCAGCAGCTCTACTAGGCTTCAAGAGACCCAGTACTTC.

This clonotype was counted at least ten times. The gene calls are TRBV20-1 and TRBJ2-1; tentatively, D is TRBD2 (5 bases). V lost 8 bases to trimming and J lost 5 bases, with 16 bases between them. Germline V lookup: CDR1 DFQATT, CDR2 SNEGSKA (reference sequence). This CDR3 contains 13 residues. The chain's CDR3 is CSTQEDFNNEQFF. DNA for the CDR3: TGCAGTACCCAAGAGGACTTCAACAATGAGCAGTTCTTC.

On this clonotype itself: A much larger clone differs from this one at a single base, so this may be a read error. The genes are TRBV28 and TRBJ1-1, with D hard to call. This CDR3 has 12 amino acids. V dropped 4 bases and J dropped 3 bases, with 6 bases sitting between them. Germline V gives CDR1 MDHEN, CDR2 SYDVKM. The CDR3 nucleotides read TGTGCCAGCAGTTCCCAGGACACTGAAGCTTTCTTT. It specifies CASSSQDTEAFF.

The count of this clonotype is one. This rearrangement joins TRBV11-2 to TRBJ2-5, with D perhaps matching TRBD1 (6 bases). The length of the CDR3 is 13 residues. Germline V gene data show CDR1 as SGHAT and CDR2 as FQNNGV. V dropped 0 bases and J dropped 5 bases, with 7 bases sitting between them. The CDR3 reads CASSLDQGETQYF. In DNA form, the CDR3 reads TGTGCCAGCAGCTTAGATCAGGGGGAGACCCAGTACTTC.

V gene TRBV18 combines with J gene TRBJ1-5; no clear D gene. Between the trimmed V and J ends, which lost 5 bases and 0 bases, there was a span of 8 bases. This CDR3 contains 14 residues. Per the germline V gene, CDR1 is KGHSH and CDR2 is LQKENI. The CDR3 nucleotides are TGTGCCAGCTCATTGGGCCGTAGCAATCAGCCCCAGCATTTT. Residues: CASSLGRSNQPQHF.

This clonotype appeared many times. This chain joins TRBV6-1 and TRBJ2-2; D not resolved. This CDR3 is built from 14 residues. The ends were cut back, 6 bases at V and 1 base at J, with 9 bases in the middle. Germline V gene lookup returns CDR1 MNHNS and CDR2 SASEGT. The CDR3 DNA follows: TGTGCCAGCAGGCTGCTTAGGAACACCGGGGAGCTGTTTTTT. Protein sequence: CASRLLRNTGELFF.

Details on this clonotype: A single base separates this from a much larger clone, so it may be a read error. The V and J genes are TRBV6-5 and TRBJ1-1; no clear D. The germline gives CDR1 MNHEY, CDR2 SVGAGI. This CDR3 spans 15 amino acids. The CDR3 is CASNYGVREALKAFF. CDR3 in DNA: TGTGCCAGCAATTACGGCGTCCGGGAGGCCCTAAAAGCTTTCTTT.

This clonotype showed up many times. The V call is TRBV7-8, the J call TRBJ2-1; no firm D call. Looked up from germline, CDR1 is SGHVS and CDR2 is FQNEAQ. Trimming took 2 bases from V and 9 from J, leaving 20 bases between them. This CDR3 has 16 amino acids. CDR3 in DNA: TGTGCCAGCAGCTTAACGGTGGGCGGACGATGGGGTGAGCAGTTCTTC. Translating it yields CASSLTVGGRWGEQFF.